The next 5 T cell receptor beta chains were all read from a single sample in a study of blood T cell repertoires in COVID-19. Generated by immunoSEQ multiplex PCR, the TCRdb table keeps only in-frame clones and is missing some. The sample lists 99,000 or so clones; roughly four fifths were seen once. The specimen sequenced was peripheral blood. The receptors were gathered from a man aged 60 to 69 with acute or convalescent COVID-19.

This clone has just a few counts. V and J are TRBV7-2 and TRBJ2-7, with a weak D call TRBD2 (7 bases). The CDR3 is 13 amino acids. Germline V CDR1 and CDR2: SGHTA, FQGNSA. Trimming pared 4 bases from V and 6 bases from J, leaving 13 bases between. The CDR3 DNA is TGTGCCAGCAGCTACAATAGGGGGGGCGAGCAGTACTTC. Protein product: CASSYNRGGEQYF. The full variable domain, rest sourced from reference TRBV7-2 and TRBJ2-7, is GAGVSQSPSNKVTEKGKDVELRCDPISGHTALYWYRQSLGQGLEFLIYFQGNSAPDKSGLPSDRFSAERTGGSVSTLTIQRTQQEDSAVYLCASSYNRGGEQYFGPGTRLTVT.

The gene calls are TRBV7-9 and TRBJ1-5; D might be TRBD1 (5 bases). V lost 4 bases and J 7 bases, leaving 11 bases between the germline ends. Germline CDR1 is SEHNR and CDR2 is FQNEAQ (reference sequence). This CDR3 is built from 13 residues. The CDR3 loop is CASSSNQGQPQHF. The CDR3 DNA sequence: TGTGCCAGCAGCTCGAACCAGGGCCAGCCCCAGCATTTT.

The genes are TRBV9 and TRBJ2-1, with 7 bases matching TRBD2. The CDR3 has 18 amino acids. The germline V gene has CDR1 SGDLS and CDR2 YYNGEE. V gave up 1 base and J gave up 2 bases; unmatched junction bases: 12. For the CDR3, the DNA is TGTGCCAGCAGCGTATTGCCCAGCGGGACCCTCGCCTACAATGAGCAGTTCTTC. It yields the protein CASSVLPSGTLAYNEQFF.

The chain joins TRBV6-2 or TRBV6-3 to TRBJ2-5; TRBD2 aligns across 10 bases. V shed 2 bases and J 1 base; nucleotides not matched to a gene: 1. Germline V lookup: CDR1 MNHEY, CDR2 SVGEGT. The CDR3 is 15 amino acids. CDR3 coding DNA: TGTGCCAGCAGTTACGGACTAGCGGTCCAAGAGACCCAGTACTTC. As protein: CASSYGLAVQETQYF.

This clone came up a few times. This rearrangement joins TRBV7-2 to TRBJ2-1; weak D call: TRBD1 (7 bases). The V gene lost 4 bases and the J gene lost 7 bases, with 17 bases spanning the gap. The germline CDR1 and CDR2 sequences are SGHTA and FQGNSA. The CDR3 spans 15 residues. The CDR3 coding sequence is TGTGCCAGCAGCTCCAGACAGGGTGGGGGGAATGAGCAGTTCTTC. Its translation is CASSSRQGGGNEQFF.